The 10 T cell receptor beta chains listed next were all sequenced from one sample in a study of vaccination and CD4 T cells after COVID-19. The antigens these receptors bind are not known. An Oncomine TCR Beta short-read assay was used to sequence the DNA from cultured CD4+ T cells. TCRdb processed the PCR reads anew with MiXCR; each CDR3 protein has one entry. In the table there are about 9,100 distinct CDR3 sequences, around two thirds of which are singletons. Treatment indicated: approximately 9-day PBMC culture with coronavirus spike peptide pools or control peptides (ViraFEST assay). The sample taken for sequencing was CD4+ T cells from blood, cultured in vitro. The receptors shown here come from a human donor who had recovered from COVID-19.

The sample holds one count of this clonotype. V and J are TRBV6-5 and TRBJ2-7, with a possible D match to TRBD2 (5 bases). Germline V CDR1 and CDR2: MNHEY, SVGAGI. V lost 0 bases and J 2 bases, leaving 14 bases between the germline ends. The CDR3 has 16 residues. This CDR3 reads CASSYSRVRGAYEQYF. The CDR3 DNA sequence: TGTGCCAGCAGTTACTCTCGGGTCCGGGGTGCCTACGAGCAGTACTTC.

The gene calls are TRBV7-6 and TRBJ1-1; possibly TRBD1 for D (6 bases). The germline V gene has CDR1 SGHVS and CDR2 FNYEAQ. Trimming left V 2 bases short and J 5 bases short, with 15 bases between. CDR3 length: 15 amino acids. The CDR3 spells CASSLFKNRDTEAFF. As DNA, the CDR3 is TGTGCCAGCAGCTTATTCAAAAACAGGGATACTGAAGCTTTCTTT.

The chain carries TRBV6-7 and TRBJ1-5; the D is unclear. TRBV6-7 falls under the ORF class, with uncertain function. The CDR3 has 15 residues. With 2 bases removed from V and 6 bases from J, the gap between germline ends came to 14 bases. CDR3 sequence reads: CASSYRCTGAQPQHF. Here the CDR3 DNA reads TGTGCCAGCAGTTACCGATGCACCGGAGCTCAGCCCCAGCATTTT.

CDR3 DNA sequence: TGTGCCAGCACTGTGACAGGGGGCGTCTCTGAAGCTTTCTTT. Its translation: CASTVTGGVSEAFF. The J gene is TRBJ1-1, the V gene TRBV6-2 or TRBV6-3, with 10 positions matching TRBD1. The ends lost 7 bases at V and 6 bases at J; junction bases unmatched: 8. CDR3 length equals 14 residues. CDR1 is MNHEY, CDR2 SVGEGT, per germline.

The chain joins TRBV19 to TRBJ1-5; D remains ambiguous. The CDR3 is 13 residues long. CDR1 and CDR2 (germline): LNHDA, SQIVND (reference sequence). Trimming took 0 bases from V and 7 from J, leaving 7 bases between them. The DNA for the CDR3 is TGTGCCAGTAGTATAGATCTATGGCAGCCCCAGCATTTT. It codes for CASSIDLWQPQHF.

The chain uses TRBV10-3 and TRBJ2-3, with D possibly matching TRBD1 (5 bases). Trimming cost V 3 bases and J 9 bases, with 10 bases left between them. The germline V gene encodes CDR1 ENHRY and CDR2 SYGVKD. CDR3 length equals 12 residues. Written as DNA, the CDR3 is TGTGCCATCAGTGAAGACAGTAGGACGCAGTATTTT. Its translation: CAISEDSRTQYF.

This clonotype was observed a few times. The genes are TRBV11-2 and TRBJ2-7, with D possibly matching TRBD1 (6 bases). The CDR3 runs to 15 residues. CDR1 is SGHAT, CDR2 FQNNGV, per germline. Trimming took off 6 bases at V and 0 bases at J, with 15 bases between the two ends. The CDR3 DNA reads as TGTGCCAGCAGTCTGGACAGCGTTAGCTCCTACGAGCAGTACTTC. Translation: CASSLDSVSSYEQYF.

The CDR3 is CASMGLAGGRSYNEQFF. The CDR3 region has the DNA TGTGCCAGCATGGGACTAGCGGGAGGGAGATCCTACAATGAGCAGTTCTTC. J is TRBJ2-1 and V is TRBV7-2, with 16 bases that match TRBD2. This CDR3 has 17 residues. Germline CDR1 is SGHTA and CDR2 is FQGNSA. J lost 1 base, V lost 7 bases, and 4 bases had no gene match.

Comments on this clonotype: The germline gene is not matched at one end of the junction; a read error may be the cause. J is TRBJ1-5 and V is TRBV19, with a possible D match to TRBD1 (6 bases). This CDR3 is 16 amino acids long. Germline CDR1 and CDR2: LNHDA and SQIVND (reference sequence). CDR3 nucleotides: TGTGCCAGTAGTATACTGGGGGAGGGGGTCCATCAGTCCCAGCATTTT. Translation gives CASSILGEGVHQSQHF. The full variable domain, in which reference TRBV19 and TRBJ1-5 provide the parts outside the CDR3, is DGGITQSPKYLFRKEGQNVTLSCEQNLNHDAMYWYRQDPGQGLRLIYYSQIVNDFQKGDIAEGYSVSREKKESFPLTVTSAQKNPTAFYLCASSILGEGVHQSQHFGDGTRLSIL.

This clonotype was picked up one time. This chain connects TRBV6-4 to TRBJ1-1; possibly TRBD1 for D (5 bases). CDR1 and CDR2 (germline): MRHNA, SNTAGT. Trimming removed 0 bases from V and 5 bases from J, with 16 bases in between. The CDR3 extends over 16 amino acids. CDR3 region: CASSDSRGKGGTEAFF. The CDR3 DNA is TGTGCCAGCAGTGACTCGAGGGGCAAGGGAGGAACTGAAGCTTTCTTT.